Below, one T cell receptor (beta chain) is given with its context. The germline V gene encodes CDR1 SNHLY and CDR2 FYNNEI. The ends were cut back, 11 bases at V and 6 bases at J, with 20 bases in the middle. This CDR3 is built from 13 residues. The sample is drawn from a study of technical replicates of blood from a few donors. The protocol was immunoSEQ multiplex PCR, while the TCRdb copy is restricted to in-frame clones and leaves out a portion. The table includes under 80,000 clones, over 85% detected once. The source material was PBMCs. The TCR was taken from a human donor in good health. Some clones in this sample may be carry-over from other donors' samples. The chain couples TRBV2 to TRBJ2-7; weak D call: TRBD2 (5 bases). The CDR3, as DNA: TGTGCCGGCGCCACCGGGGTACTCGTCGAGCAGTACTTC. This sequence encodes CAGATGVLVEQYF.